A selection of T cell receptor beta chains follows, all from one sample in a study of T cells after yellow fever vaccination. TCRdb re-derived calls from the 5' RACE reads in MiXCR, one entry per CDR3 protein. In the table there are 150,000 to 200,000 distinct CDR3 sequences, 5.5% to 8% of which are singletons. Sequenced material: CD4+ T cells sorted from PBMCs, taken on the day of the first yellow fever vaccination. The receptors were sampled from a man aged 18 to 30 who received the YFV17D yellow fever vaccine. CDR3s include the opening cysteine and the closing phenylalanine or tryptophan. The D gene is left open where the match is weak.

d_gene,v_gene,j_gene,CDR3aa
TRBD1,TRBV19,TRBJ1-6,CASSWTGMNSPLHF
TRBD1,TRBV28,TRBJ1-2,CASRTPRQGGVHGYTF
NA,TRBV5-4,TRBJ1-1,CASSLGLGLNTEAFF
TRBD1,TRBV12-5,TRBJ1-5,CASGLVPDRYNQPQHF
TRBD1,TRBV7-2,TRBJ1-5,CASSSQTGYSNQPQHF
TRBD2,TRBV5-4,TRBJ2-1,CASSSSGGAYEQFF
NA,TRBV7-9,TRBJ1-5,CASSAGLQPQHF
NA,TRBV5-5,TRBJ2-1,CASSLGAASYNEQFF
NA,TRBV7-9,TRBJ2-7,CASSDGRESYEQYF
TRBD1,TRBV5-1,TRBJ2-1,CASADRGPNEQFF
TRBD2,TRBV20-1,TRBJ2-1,CSARDPAGRSSYNEQFF
NA,TRBV5-1,TRBJ1-4,CASSRGLGNEKLFF
NA,TRBV9,TRBJ2-3,CASSVGAGIRGPTDTQYF
NA,TRBV7-2,TRBJ2-5,CASSLVGGRVQTQYF
NA,TRBV4-1,TRBJ1-5,CASSQVPNGPQHF
TRBD2,TRBV7-2,TRBJ2-5,CASSLVAGGPTETQYF
NA,TRBV7-2,TRBJ2-1,CASSFRPQGGEQFF